Reported below is one T cell receptor (beta chain). Its antigen is unidentified. The entry originates in a study of cytomegalovirus exposure and HLA in healthy donors. General study results and limits: The listing of 160 or so TCR beta chains classed them as cytomegalovirus-associated. Reported performance of the classifier showed diagnosis of cytomegalovirus status with high specificity and sensitivity. In vitro, three CMV-associated chains proved specific for CMV antigens.

The method was immunoSEQ multiplex PCR; TCRdb's version includes in-frame clones alone and lacks a portion of them. The sample carries under 200,000 clones, 75% to 90% recorded once. The study drew the donors from its approximately 110-subject validation cohort, separate from the roughly 670-subject first cohort. In germline, CDR1 is SGHKS, CDR2 YYEKEE (reference sequence). This CDR3 contains 16 residues. V shed 3 bases and J shed 0 bases, with 15 bases lying between them. The gene calls are TRBV5-5 and TRBJ1-2; weak D call: TRBD1 (6 bases). This sequence originates from a young man in good health and CMV-seropositive. The sample consisted of PBMCs. The DNA for the CDR3 is TGTGCCAGCAGCTCTAGACAGGCAGGAGCTAACTATGGCTACACCTTC. Encoded protein: CASSSRQAGANYGYTF.